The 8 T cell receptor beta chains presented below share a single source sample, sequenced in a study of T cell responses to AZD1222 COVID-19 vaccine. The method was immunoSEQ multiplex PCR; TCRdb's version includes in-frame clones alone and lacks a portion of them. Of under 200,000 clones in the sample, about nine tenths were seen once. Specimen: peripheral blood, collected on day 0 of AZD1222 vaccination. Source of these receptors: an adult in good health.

CDR3 sequence: CASTTTGITEAFF. In DNA form, the CDR3 reads TGTGCCAGCACCACGACAGGGATTACTGAAGCTTTCTTT. The V gene is TRBV28, the J gene TRBJ1-1; TRBD1 agrees at 7 bases. CDR1 is MDHEN, CDR2 SYDVKM, per germline. The CDR3 consists of 13 residues. V gave up 7 bases and J gave up 5 bases; unmatched junction bases: 7.

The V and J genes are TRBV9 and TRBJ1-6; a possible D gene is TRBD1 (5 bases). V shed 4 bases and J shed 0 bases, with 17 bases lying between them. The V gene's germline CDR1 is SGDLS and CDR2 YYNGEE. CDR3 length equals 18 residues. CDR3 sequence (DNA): TGTGCCAGCAGCCCAGAGGGGTTTTCAAGCTCCTATAATTCACCCCTCCACTTT. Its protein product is CASSPEGFSSSYNSPLHF.

The CDR3 loop is CASSLTPVGNTEAFF. The CDR3 nucleotides are TGTGCCAGCAGTTTAACCCCCGTGGGGAACACTGAAGCTTTCTTT. The rearrangement links TRBV27 to TRBJ1-1, with D uncertain. Trimming removed 2 bases from V and 1 base from J, with 11 bases in between. Looked up from germline, CDR1 is MNHEY and CDR2 is SMNVEV (reference sequence). The CDR3 runs 15 residues.

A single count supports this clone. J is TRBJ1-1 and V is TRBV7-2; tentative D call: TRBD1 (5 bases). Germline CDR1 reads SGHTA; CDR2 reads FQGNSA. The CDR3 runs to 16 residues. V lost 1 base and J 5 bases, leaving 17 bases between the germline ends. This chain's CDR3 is CASSLVRDHYVTEAFF. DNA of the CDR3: TGTGCCAGCAGCTTAGTCAGGGACCACTACGTTACTGAAGCTTTCTTT.

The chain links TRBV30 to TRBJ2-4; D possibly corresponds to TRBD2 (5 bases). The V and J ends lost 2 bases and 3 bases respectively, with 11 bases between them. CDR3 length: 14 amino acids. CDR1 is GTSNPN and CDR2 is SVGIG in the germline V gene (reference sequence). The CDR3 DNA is TGTGCCTGGAGTCCCGGGGTGGACAAAAACATTCAGTACTTC. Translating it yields CAWSPGVDKNIQYF.

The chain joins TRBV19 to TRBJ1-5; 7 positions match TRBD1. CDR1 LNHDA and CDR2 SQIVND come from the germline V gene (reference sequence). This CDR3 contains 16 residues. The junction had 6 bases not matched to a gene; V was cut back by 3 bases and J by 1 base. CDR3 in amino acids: CASSIDSDRSNQPQHF. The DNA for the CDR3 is TGTGCCAGTAGTATCGACTCGGACAGGAGCAATCAGCCCCAGCATTTT. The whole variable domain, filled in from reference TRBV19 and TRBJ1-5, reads DGGITQSPKYLFRKEGQNVTLSCEQNLNHDAMYWYRQDPGQGLRLIYYSQIVNDFQKGDIAEGYSVSREKKESFPLTVTSAQKNPTAFYLCASSIDSDRSNQPQHFGDGTRLSIL.

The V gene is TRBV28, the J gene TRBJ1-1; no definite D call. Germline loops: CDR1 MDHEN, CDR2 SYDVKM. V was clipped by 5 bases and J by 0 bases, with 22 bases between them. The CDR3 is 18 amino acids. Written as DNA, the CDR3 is TGTGCCAGCAGTCCGCCTAAATACCGAGACGGGATGAACACTGAAGCTTTCTTT. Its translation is CASSPPKYRDGMNTEAFF.

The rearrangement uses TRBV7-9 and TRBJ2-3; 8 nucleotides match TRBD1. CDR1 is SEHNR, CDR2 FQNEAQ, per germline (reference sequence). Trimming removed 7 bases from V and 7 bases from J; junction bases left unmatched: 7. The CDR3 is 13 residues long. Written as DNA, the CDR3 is TGTGCCAGCACGTCAGGGGGCATGAATACGCAGTATTTT. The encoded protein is CASTSGGMNTQYF.